A single sample is the source of the 26 T cell receptor beta chains below, sequenced in a study of cytomegalovirus exposure and HLA in healthy donors. PCR used 60 Vbeta primers and 13 Jbeta primers. Assay used: immunoSEQ multiplex PCR; TCRdb lists only in-frame clones, some missing. Of 95,000 to 110,000 clones listed, over 9.5% were seen once; the top ten hold under 6.5%. The material sequenced was PBMCs. Receptors originate from a man aged 40-55 years in good health and CMV-seropositive.

This clone has more than one count but fewer than ten. V is TRBV5-5 and J is TRBJ2-7; 10 positions agree with TRBD1. This CDR3 region has 16 residues. V lost 0 bases and J lost 4; bases outside the gene matches: 7. CDR1 and CDR2 from the germline V gene are SGHKS and YYEKEE (reference sequence). The DNA of the CDR3 is TGTGCCAGCAGCTTGGCCTGGGACAGGGGTGAGTACGAGCAGTACTTC. Translation: CASSLAWDRGEYEQYF.

This clone was seen only a few times. The V gene is TRBV19, the J gene TRBJ1-5; tentative D call: TRBD1 (6 bases). This CDR3 has 14 residues. Trimming pared 2 bases from V and 4 bases from J, leaving 9 bases between. Germline V gives CDR1 LNHDA, CDR2 SQIVND (reference sequence). In DNA form, the CDR3 reads TGTGCCAGTAGTATAATCCAGGGGAATCAGCCCCAGCATTTT. It is translated as CASSIIQGNQPQHF.

The J gene is TRBJ2-2, the V gene TRBV5-3, with D perhaps TRBD2 (6 bases). TRBV5-3 is an ORF, and what it does is uncertain. Trimming removed 6 bases at V and 4 bases at J, with 13 bases between. This CDR3 has 14 residues. The CDR3 sequence is CARNQAGGTGELFF. The CDR3 nucleotides are TGTGCCAGAAACCAGGCCGGGGGCACCGGGGAGCTGTTTTTT.

This clone was detected only a few times. This sequence joins TRBV6-5 and TRBJ1-1; 12 bases align to TRBD1. With 4 bases clipped from V and 5 bases from J, the junction kept 5 bases outside the gene matches. This CDR3 is 15 amino acids long. The V gene's germline CDR1 is MNHEY and CDR2 SVGAGI. CDR3 nucleotide sequence: TGTGCCAGCAGTTTCGGGACAGGGGGCAGGACTGAAGCTTTCTTT. This codes for CASSFGTGGRTEAFF.

This clone was recorded at least ten times. The gene calls are TRBV19 and TRBJ1-1; the match to TRBD1 covers 9 bases. V dropped 5 bases and J dropped 1; count of bases not matched to a gene: 5. The CDR3 consists of 15 residues. Germline V lookup: CDR1 LNHDA, CDR2 SQIVND (reference sequence). As DNA, the CDR3 is TGTGCCAGTAGTTCCTGGGACAGGGAGAACACTGAAGCTTTCTTT. Amino acid sequence: CASSSWDRENTEAFF.

The chain links TRBV11-2 to TRBJ2-5, with 9 bases matching TRBD2. J gave up 4 bases and V 7 bases, and 22 bases lay outside the gene matches. The CDR3 totals 19 residues. CDR1 and CDR2 (germline): SGHAT, FQNNGV. DNA for the CDR3: TGTGCCAGCACCCCACCGGGGGCGGGAGGGCCCAAAGGGCCAGAGACCCAGTACTTC. This sequence encodes CASTPPGAGGPKGPETQYF.

V and J are TRBV5-6 and TRBJ2-7, with TRBD2 matching over 10 bases. The CDR3 has 16 amino acids. Trimming took 2 bases from V and 0 from J; bases not matched to a gene: 5. Germline CDR1 SGHDT, CDR2 YYEEEE. The CDR3 sequence is CASSFLAGANSYEQYF. The CDR3 DNA sequence: TGTGCCAGCAGCTTCCTAGCGGGAGCGAACTCCTACGAGCAGTACTTC.

This clone was detected a few times. The chain employs TRBV28 and TRBJ2-6; unclear D gene. Per the germline V gene, CDR1 is MDHEN and CDR2 is SYDVKM. V was pared by 8 bases and J by 0 bases, with 5 bases between. This CDR3 has 13 amino acids. The CDR3 DNA sequence: TGTGCCAGCGTAGACTCTGGGGCCAACGTCCTGACTTTC. Residues: CASVDSGANVLTF.

V gene TRBV13 combines with J gene TRBJ2-2, with TRBD2 as a possible D gene (5 bases). The germline CDR1 and CDR2 sequences are PRHDT and FYEKMQ (reference sequence). The CDR3 runs 14 residues. V dropped 5 bases and J dropped 7 bases, with 14 bases sitting between them. DNA for the CDR3: TGTGCCAGCAGCCCCCCCCGGGGAGACGGGGAGCTGTTTTTT. Residues: CASSPPRGDGELFF.

This clone was detected a few times. This sequence joins TRBV5-1 and TRBJ2-1; 8 positions match TRBD2. V lost 1 base, J lost 7 bases, and 4 bases stayed unmatched. The V gene's germline CDR1 is SGHRS and CDR2 YFSETQ. CDR3 length: 14 residues. The CDR3 loop is CASSLSGSGNEQFF. CDR3 nucleotide sequence: TGCGCCAGCAGCTTGAGCGGGAGTGGAAATGAGCAGTTCTTC. Filled out from reference TRBV5-1 and TRBJ2-1, the complete variable domain reads KAGVTQTPRYLIKTRGQQVTLSCSPISGHRSVSWYQQTPGQGLQFLFEYFSETQRNKGNFPGRFSGRQFSNSRSEMNVSTLELGDSALYLCASSLSGSGNEQFFGPGTRLTVL.

This clone has a handful of counts. The J gene is TRBJ2-1, the V gene TRBV5-6; D unclear. V shed 3 bases and J shed 3 bases, with 7 bases lying between them. The CDR3 totals 13 residues. The germline gives CDR1 SGHDT, CDR2 YYEEEE. CDR3 sequence reads: CASSSGLYNEQFF. CDR3 DNA sequence: TGTGCCAGCAGCTCGGGTCTCTACAATGAGCAGTTCTTC.

The V gene is TRBV5-1, the J gene TRBJ2-3; D is possibly TRBD1 (5 bases). V lost 3 bases and J lost 2, with 7 bases in between. Germline loops: CDR1 SGHRS, CDR2 YFSETQ. The length of the CDR3 is 13 residues. The CDR3 DNA is TGCGCCAGCAGCTCGGACACCACAGATACGCAGTATTTT. Its translation is CASSSDTTDTQYF.

In this sample, this clone turned up a few times. V gene TRBV5-1 combines with J gene TRBJ1-4; D ambiguous. V gave up 3 bases and J gave up 7 bases, with 19 bases separating them. This CDR3 has 16 amino acids. Looked up from germline, CDR1 is SGHRS and CDR2 is YFSETQ. CDR3 in DNA: TGCGCCAGCAGCTGGAAGGATGGCGGATCTAGTGAAAAACTGTTTTTT. This translates into CASSWKDGGSSEKLFF.

The rearrangement joins TRBV29-1 to TRBJ2-2, with a possible D match to TRBD2 (5 bases). This CDR3 comprises 14 residues. V lost 3 bases and J lost 5, with 13 bases in between. Germline CDR1 is SQVTM and CDR2 is ANQGSEA. CDR3 residues: CSVENGKGTGELFF. CDR3 DNA sequence: TGCAGCGTTGAGAACGGGAAGGGAACCGGGGAGCTGTTTTTT.

This clone was observed a single time. The V call is TRBV4-3, the J call TRBJ2-7, with 9 nucleotides matching TRBD1. The CDR3 spans 14 residues. Germline V CDR1 and CDR2: LGHNA, YSLEER. V trimming: 0 bases; J trimming: 5 bases; junction bases outside the gene matches: 2. The CDR3 DNA follows: TGCGCCAGCAGCCAAGAAGGGACAGGGAACGAGCAGTACTTC. Encoded protein: CASSQEGTGNEQYF.

This clone was found a few times. The gene calls are TRBV5-1 and TRBJ2-5; 9 positions match TRBD1. The CDR3 covers 16 residues. Germline V CDR1 and CDR2: SGHRS, YFSETQ. The J segment lost 4 bases and the V segment lost 4 bases, leaving 11 bases of the junction unmatched. CDR3 sequence: CASSTRTGARGETQYF. CDR3 DNA sequence: TGCGCCAGCAGCACCCGGACAGGGGCGAGGGGAGAGACCCAGTACTTC.

The chain has TRBV7-2 and TRBJ2-3; TRBD2 matches at 13 bases. Trimming at V came to 5 bases and at J to 9 bases, leaving 8 bases not matched to a gene. CDR3 length: 15 amino acids. Germline V lookup: CDR1 SGHTA, CDR2 FQGNSA. CDR3 residues: CASSATSGRVVTQYF. CDR3 bases: TGTGCCAGCAGCGCCACTAGCGGGAGGGTCGTAACGCAGTATTTT.

This clone was seen a handful of times. The chain joins TRBV9 to TRBJ1-5; D ambiguous. The CDR3 covers 14 residues. Germline CDR1 reads SGDLS; CDR2 reads YYNGEE. V was shortened by 0 bases and J by 2 bases, with 6 bases between the two germline ends. CDR3 in amino acids: CASSVDGGNQPQHF. The CDR3, as DNA: TGTGCCAGCAGCGTAGACGGGGGCAATCAGCCCCAGCATTTT.

This clone was detected only a few times. This chain links TRBV30 with TRBJ2-2, with TRBD2 matching over 8 bases. V trimming: 5 bases; J trimming: 4 bases; junction bases outside the gene matches: 6. CDR1 GTSNPN and CDR2 SVGIG come from the germline V gene (reference sequence). This CDR3 contains 14 residues. CDR3 sequence: CAWAGTSITGELFF. CDR3 nucleotide sequence: TGTGCCTGGGCCGGGACTAGTATCACCGGGGAGCTGTTTTTT.

The rearrangement uses TRBV19 and TRBJ1-5; no firm D call. Trimming pared 5 bases from V and 6 bases from J, leaving 11 bases between. Germline CDR1 is LNHDA and CDR2 is SQIVND (reference sequence). The CDR3 loop spans 13 amino acids. CDR3 DNA: TGTGCCAGTAGTCTTCTTGTATTTCAGCCCCAGCATTTT. Residues: CASSLLVFQPQHF.

The chain is built from TRBV7-2 and TRBJ2-1; D possibly corresponds to TRBD2 (5 bases). Germline loops: CDR1 SGHTA, CDR2 FQGNSA. This CDR3 region has 14 residues. V lost 3 bases to trimming and J lost 1 base, with 7 bases between them. The CDR3 protein is CASSFGGSYNEQFF. CDR3 coding DNA: TGTGCCAGCAGCTTCGGAGGTTCCTACAATGAGCAGTTCTTC. Variable domain in full (rest from reference TRBV7-2 and TRBJ2-1): GAGVSQSPSNKVTEKGKDVELRCDPISGHTALYWYRQSLGQGLEFLIYFQGNSAPDKSGLPSDRFSAERTGGSVSTLTIQRTQQEDSAVYLCASSFGGSYNEQFFGPGTRLTVL.

This clone was recorded a few times. CDR3 nucleotides: TGTGCCAGCAGCTTGTGGACATTCCCCCCTAACGAGCAGTACTTC. The encoded protein is CASSLWTFPPNEQYF. The rearrangement uses TRBV5-6 and TRBJ2-7; weak D call: TRBD1 (5 bases). CDR3 length equals 15 residues. The V gene's germline CDR1 is SGHDT and CDR2 YYEEEE. V lost 1 base to trimming and J lost 5 bases, with 16 bases between them. The variable domain in full, completed from reference TRBV5-6 and TRBJ2-7, reads DAGVTQSPTHLIKTRGQQVTLRCSPKSGHDTVSWYQQALGQGPQFIFQYYEEEERQRGNFPDRFSGHQFPNYSSELNVNALLLGDSALYLCASSLWTFPPNEQYFGPGTRLTVT.

This clone has more than one count but fewer than ten. The rearrangement links TRBV5-4 to TRBJ1-2; D gene uncertain. There are 14 residues in the CDR3. V was cut by 5 bases and J by 2 bases, with 13 bases left in between. CDR1 is SGHNT and CDR2 is YYREEE in the germline V gene (reference sequence). In nucleotides, the CDR3 is TGTGCCAGCAGTCCCGAATACATAAACTATGGCTACACCTTC. Translating gives CASSPEYINYGYTF.

This clone has only a few counts. The chain has TRBV18 and TRBJ2-2; D is unresolved. CDR3 size: 15 residues. CDR1 and CDR2 (germline): KGHSH, LQKENI. V was clipped by 6 bases and J by 6 bases, with 17 bases between them. The CDR3: CASSQPNRASGELFF. CDR3 DNA sequence: TGTGCCAGCTCGCAACCAAATCGCGCGTCCGGGGAGCTGTTTTTT.

This rearrangement joins TRBV9 to TRBJ1-3; D is possibly TRBD1 (6 bases). CDR3 length: 15 residues. Trimming took 4 bases from V and 0 from J, leaving 11 bases between them. Germline CDR1 reads SGDLS; CDR2 reads YYNGEE. In DNA form, the CDR3 reads TGTGCCAGCAGCAAGGGGGGGAACTCTGGAAACACCATATATTTT. Amino acids: CASSKGGNSGNTIYF. Together with reference TRBV9 and TRBJ1-3, the CDR3 gives the full variable domain: DSGVTQTPKHLITATGQRVTLRCSPRSGDLSVYWYQQSLDQGLQFLIQYYNGEERAKGNILERFSAQQFPDLHSELNLSSLELGDSALYFCASSKGGNSGNTIYFGEGSWLTVV.

This rearrangement joins TRBV10-3 to TRBJ2-7; TRBD1 matches at 9 bases. The trim removed 5 bases at V and 3 bases at J, leaving 11 bases unmatched. This CDR3 spans 16 amino acids. Germline loops: CDR1 ENHRY, CDR2 SYGVKD. CDR3 in amino acids: CAISLFTDRGVYEQYF. The CDR3 DNA reads TGTGCCATCAGTCTCTTCACGGACAGGGGAGTCTACGAGCAGTACTTC.